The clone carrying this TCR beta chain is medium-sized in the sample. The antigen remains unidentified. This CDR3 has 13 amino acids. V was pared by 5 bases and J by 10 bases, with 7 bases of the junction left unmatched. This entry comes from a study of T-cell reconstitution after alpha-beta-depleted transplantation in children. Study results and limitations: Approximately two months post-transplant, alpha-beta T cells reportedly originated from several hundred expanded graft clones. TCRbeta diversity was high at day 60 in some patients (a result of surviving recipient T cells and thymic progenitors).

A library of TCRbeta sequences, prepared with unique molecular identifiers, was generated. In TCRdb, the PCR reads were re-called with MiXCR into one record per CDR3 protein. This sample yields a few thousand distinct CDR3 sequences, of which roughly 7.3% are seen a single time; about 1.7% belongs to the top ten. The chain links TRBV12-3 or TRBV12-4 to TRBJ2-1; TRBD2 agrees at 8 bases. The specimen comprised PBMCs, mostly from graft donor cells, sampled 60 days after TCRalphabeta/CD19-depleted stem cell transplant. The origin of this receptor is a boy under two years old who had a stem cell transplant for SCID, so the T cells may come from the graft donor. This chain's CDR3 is CASSHYRTSEQFF. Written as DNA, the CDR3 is TGTGCCAGCAGTCACTACAGGACTAGCGAGCAGTTCTTC.